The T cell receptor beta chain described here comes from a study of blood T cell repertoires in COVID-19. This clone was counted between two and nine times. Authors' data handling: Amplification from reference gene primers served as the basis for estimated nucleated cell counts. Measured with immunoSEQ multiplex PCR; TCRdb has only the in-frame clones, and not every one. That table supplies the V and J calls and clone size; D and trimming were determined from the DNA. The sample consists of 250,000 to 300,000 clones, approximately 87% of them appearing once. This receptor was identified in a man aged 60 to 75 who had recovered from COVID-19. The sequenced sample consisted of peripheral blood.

CDR3 loop: CASSQATGSASPLHF. CDR3 DNA: TGCGCCAGCAGCCAAGCGACAGGGTCGGCTTCACCCCTCCACTTT. The J gene is TRBJ1-6, the V gene TRBV4-1; 7 bases line up with TRBD1. The germline gives CDR1 MGHRA, CDR2 YSYEKL. The CDR3 covers 15 residues. The ends lost 1 base at V and 9 bases at J; junction bases unmatched: 6.